Presented here are 28 T cell receptor beta chains from one specimen sequenced in a study of cytomegalovirus exposure and HLA in healthy donors. PCR amplification relied on 60 Vbeta primers (plus 13 Jbeta primers). TCRdb keeps only in-frame clones here, not all; method: immunoSEQ multiplex PCR. The sample has about 160,000 clones; about two thirds are singletons. Material: PBMCs. The source is a woman aged 30 to 39 in good health and CMV-seronegative.

The rearrangement joins TRBV19 to TRBJ2-7, with 9 bases fitting TRBD2. CDR3 size: 15 residues. The J segment lost 4 bases and the V segment lost 3 bases, leaving 7 bases of the junction unmatched. Germline CDR1 reads LNHDA; CDR2 reads SQIVND (reference sequence). CDR3 sequence reads: CASSIRVTSGYEQYF. The CDR3 DNA reads TGTGCCAGTAGTATCCGGGTGACTAGCGGTTACGAGCAGTACTTC.

The chain has TRBV7-6 and TRBJ1-5; no firm D call. V was pared by 5 bases and J by 6 bases, with 8 bases between. Germline V gives CDR1 SGHVS, CDR2 FNYEAQ. The length of the CDR3 is 12 residues. The CDR3 DNA sequence: TGTGCCAGCAGCCGCCCCGGTCAGCCCCAGCATTTT. It specifies CASSRPGQPQHF.

The chain is built from TRBV27 and TRBJ2-3; a weak D match, TRBD2 (6 bases). Trimming removed 4 bases from V and 9 bases from J, with 14 bases in between. This CDR3 contains 13 residues. Germline V gives CDR1 MNHEY, CDR2 SMNVEV (reference sequence). DNA of the CDR3: TGTGCCAGCAGTTGGGCGGAGGGGAGGACGCAGTATTTT. As protein: CASSWAEGRTQYF.

The rearrangement uses TRBV5-6 and TRBJ2-5; 10 bases align to TRBD1. V was pared by 3 bases and J by 5 bases, with 4 bases of the junction left unmatched. CDR1 and CDR2 (germline): SGHDT, YYEEEE. This CDR3 contains 14 residues. CDR3 nucleotide sequence: TGTGCCAGCAGCTCCGGACAGGGGGTTGAGACCCAGTACTTC. As protein: CASSSGQGVETQYF.

The chain combines TRBV6-5 with TRBJ1-2, with D perhaps TRBD1 (5 bases). The CDR3 loop spans 14 amino acids. Trimming took off 10 bases at V and 0 bases at J, with 15 bases between the two ends. Per the germline V gene, CDR1 is MNHEY and CDR2 is SVGAGI. CDR3: CATNWGEANYGYTF. The CDR3 bases are TGTGCCACCAACTGGGGGGAAGCTAACTATGGCTACACCTTC.

The J gene is TRBJ2-1, the V gene TRBV6-5; 12 bases match TRBD2. The CDR3 consists of 15 residues. Trimming removed 4 bases from V and 3 bases from J; junction bases left unmatched: 1. Germline V gene data show CDR1 as MNHEY and CDR2 as SVGAGI. The CDR3 DNA follows: TGTGCCAGCAGTTTACTAGCGGGAGGCTACAATGAGCAGTTCTTC. Translating gives CASSLLAGGYNEQFF.

The chain employs TRBV2 and TRBJ1-5; TRBD1 matches 8 bases. After removal of 6 bases from V and 6 bases from J, the junction contained 10 bases not matched to a gene. The CDR3 covers 15 residues. Germline CDR1 SNHLY, CDR2 FYNNEI. The CDR3 DNA sequence: TGTGCCAGCAGCCTATTAGGACAGGGCGGTCAGCCCCAGCATTTT. It translates to CASSLLGQGGQPQHF.

This chain links TRBV4-3 with TRBJ2-1, with D possibly matching TRBD2 (6 bases). The CDR3 totals 16 residues. Trimming pared 3 bases from V and 7 bases from J, leaving 19 bases between. Germline lookup yields CDR1 LGHNA and CDR2 YSLEER. DNA for the CDR3: TGCGCCAGCAGCCAGGACCCAGGACTAACGGGGAATGAGCAGTTCTTC. Translating it yields CASSQDPGLTGNEQFF.

The rearrangement joins TRBV11-2 to TRBJ1-1, with D unresolved. V was clipped by 7 bases and J by 5 bases, with 17 bases between them. This CDR3 region has 14 residues. Germline CDR1 reads SGHAT; CDR2 reads FQNNGV. The CDR3 sequence is CASTEEAGETEAFF. The CDR3 region has the DNA TGTGCCAGCACCGAAGAGGCCGGGGAGACTGAAGCTTTCTTT.

This clone has only a few counts. The chain uses TRBV9 and TRBJ2-1; TRBD2 aligns across 13 bases. With 4 bases clipped from V and 1 base from J, the junction kept 14 bases outside the gene matches. The germline gives CDR1 SGDLS, CDR2 YYNGEE. The CDR3 length is 20 residues. The CDR3 nucleotides read TGTGCCAGCAGCCTACCATCCGGGACTAGCGGGGATAGATCCTACAATGAGCAGTTCTTC. It is translated as CASSLPSGTSGDRSYNEQFF.

This clone was counted between two and nine times. This sequence joins TRBV5-6 and TRBJ1-4; no reliable D call. V was shortened by 2 bases and J by 8 bases, with 10 bases between the two germline ends. In germline, CDR1 is SGHDT, CDR2 YYEEEE. The CDR3 has 13 amino acids. The CDR3 nucleotides read TGTGCCAGCAGCTTTTGGCAACAGGAAAAACTGTTTTTT. Translation: CASSFWQQEKLFF.

The rearrangement uses TRBV2 and TRBJ2-1; 10 nucleotides match TRBD2. The germline V gene encodes CDR1 SNHLY and CDR2 FYNNEI. This CDR3 has 16 residues. The junction had 12 bases not matched to a gene; V was cut back by 4 bases and J by 9 bases. This chain's CDR3 is CASSVMGLAGVGEQFF. The CDR3 DNA is TGTGCCAGCAGTGTAATGGGGCTAGCGGGAGTAGGTGAGCAGTTCTTC.

The chain has TRBV7-9 and TRBJ2-2; D might be TRBD1 (6 bases). Trimming removed 8 bases at V and 5 bases at J, with 18 bases between. The CDR3 loop spans 15 amino acids. The germline V gene encodes CDR1 SEHNR and CDR2 FQNEAQ (reference sequence). The CDR3 loop is CASPPPTGITGELFF. The CDR3 region has the DNA TGTGCCAGCCCACCCCCGACAGGAATAACCGGGGAGCTGTTTTTT.

This clone was detected only a few times. The gene calls are TRBV9 and TRBJ2-1; 10 bases fit TRBD2. Germline CDR1 SGDLS, CDR2 YYNGEE. Trimming at V came to 4 bases and at J to 3 bases, leaving 4 bases not matched to a gene. The CDR3 runs 15 residues. The CDR3 sequence is CASSFLAGVYNEQFF. CDR3 nucleotides: TGTGCCAGCAGCTTCCTAGCGGGAGTCTACAATGAGCAGTTCTTC.

This chain joins TRBV6-6 and TRBJ2-7; the D gene is possibly TRBD1 (6 bases). Trimming left V 8 bases short and J 2 bases short, with 13 bases between. Germline CDR1 MNHNY, CDR2 SVGAGI (reference sequence). The CDR3 extends over 13 amino acids. The CDR3 DNA sequence: TGTGCCAGCTCGCCGACAGGACCCTACGAGCAGTACTTC. The encoded protein is CASSPTGPYEQYF.

The chain is built from TRBV7-9 and TRBJ1-2, with 10 nucleotides matching TRBD1. V was clipped by 2 bases and J by 14 bases; unmatched bases: 8. The CDR3 has 13 residues. The germline CDR1 and CDR2 sequences are SEHNR and FQNEAQ (reference sequence). As DNA, the CDR3 is TGTGCCAGCAGCTTACGGGACAGGGGATCTGAAACCTTC. Amino acids: CASSLRDRGSETF.

The chain uses TRBV27 and TRBJ2-5, with 8 bases matching TRBD1. This CDR3 is 15 amino acids long. Germline V gene data show CDR1 as MNHEY and CDR2 as SMNVEV (reference sequence). The trim removed 5 bases at V and 5 bases at J, leaving 10 bases unmatched. Written as DNA, the CDR3 is TGTGCCAGCAGTGAACGACAGGGGAAGTTGGAGACCCAGTACTTC. It specifies CASSERQGKLETQYF.

This clone appeared once. The genes are TRBV28 and TRBJ1-1, with TRBD1 as a possible D gene (5 bases). The CDR3 contains 13 residues. Deletions cut 4 bases from V and 0 bases from J, with 6 bases between. Germline V gives CDR1 MDHEN, CDR2 SYDVKM. The CDR3: CASSSTVNTEAFF. The CDR3 DNA reads TGTGCCAGCAGTTCGACAGTGAACACTGAAGCTTTCTTT.

The CDR3 region is CASSLEAGSTDTQYF. As DNA, the CDR3 is TGCGCCAGCAGCTTGGAGGCAGGCAGCACAGATACGCAGTATTTT. The V call is TRBV5-1, the J call TRBJ2-3; the D is unclear. Germline V lookup: CDR1 SGHRS, CDR2 YFSETQ. V lost 0 bases and J 0 bases, leaving 8 bases between the germline ends. The CDR3 has 15 amino acids.

Regarding this clone: Other nucleotide sequences from this sample produce the same CDR3. The chain joins TRBV6-5 to TRBJ2-7; 8 bases match TRBD1. Germline CDR1 is MNHEY and CDR2 is SVGAGI. Trimming removed 3 bases from V and 4 bases from J; junction bases left unmatched: 2. The CDR3 runs 13 residues. In DNA, the CDR3 is TGTGCCAGCAGTTATAGACAGGGGTACGAGCAGTACTTC. This translates into CASSYRQGYEQYF.

There are a few counts of this clone. The rearrangement joins TRBV5-5 to TRBJ1-2, with 9 nucleotides matching TRBD1. The CDR3 length is 13 residues. CDR1 and CDR2 (germline): SGHKS, YYEKEE (reference sequence). V lost 4 bases, J lost 8 bases, and 6 bases stayed unmatched. The CDR3 nucleotides read TGTGCCAGCAGCCTTACAGGGGGCGGAGGCTACACCTTC. It encodes CASSLTGGGGYTF.

J is TRBJ1-2 and V is TRBV28, with D possibly matching TRBD1 (6 bases). Trimming removed 2 bases from V and 8 bases from J, with 12 bases in between. Germline V gene lookup returns CDR1 MDHEN and CDR2 SYDVKM. The CDR3 contains 13 residues. Written as DNA, the CDR3 is TGTGCCAGCAGTTTAGTGGGGGCAGAAGGCTACACCTTC. Protein: CASSLVGAEGYTF.

The V and J genes are TRBV20-1 and TRBJ2-1; 7 bases align to TRBD2. CDR1 DFQATT and CDR2 SNEGSKA come from the germline V gene (reference sequence). The CDR3 covers 11 residues. The ends lost 5 bases at V and 9 bases at J; junction bases unmatched: 4. CDR3 amino acids: CSASREGEQFF. CDR3 DNA: TGCAGTGCTTCTAGGGAGGGTGAGCAGTTCTTC.

This clone occurred a few times. The chain uses TRBV9 and TRBJ1-3; no clear D. Germline V gene sequence: CDR1 SGDLS, CDR2 YYNGEE. The CDR3 spans 15 residues. V dropped 0 bases and J dropped 4 bases, with 11 bases sitting between them. The CDR3 loop reads CASSVAPVSGNTIYF. In DNA, the CDR3 is TGTGCCAGCAGCGTAGCTCCTGTATCCGGAAACACCATATATTTT.

The chain carries TRBV7-2 and TRBJ1-2; TRBD1 matches 7 bases. The junction had 6 bases not matched to a gene; V was cut back by 5 bases and J by 6 bases. The length of the CDR3 is 13 residues. The V gene's germline CDR1 is SGHTA and CDR2 FQGNSA. CDR3 coding DNA: TGTGCCAGCAGCCGAGGGGGCGATGATGGCTACACCTTC. It is translated as CASSRGGDDGYTF.

V and J are TRBV7-9 and TRBJ1-4; D is perhaps TRBD1 (6 bases). V lost 1 base and J 0 bases, leaving 12 bases between the germline ends. The CDR3 length is 17 residues. Looked up from germline, CDR1 is SEHNR and CDR2 is FQNEAQ (reference sequence). CDR3 nucleotide sequence: TGTGCCAGCAGCTTAGGAGGGGGTTTAGCAACTAATGAAAAACTGTTTTTT. Its protein product is CASSLGGGLATNEKLFF.

The gene calls are TRBV7-3 and TRBJ2-3; D unclear. This CDR3 comprises 12 residues. The V gene lost 3 bases and the J gene lost 5 bases, with 6 bases spanning the gap. From germline, CDR1 is SGHTA and CDR2 FQGTGA. This CDR3 reads CASSLSGDTQYF. CDR3 DNA sequence: TGTGCCAGCAGCTTGAGTGGAGATACGCAGTATTTT.

There are a few counts of this clone. This chain joins TRBV6-1 and TRBJ2-1; no reliable D call. Deletions cut 0 bases from V and 7 bases from J, with 7 bases between. Germline V CDR1 and CDR2: MNHNS, SASEGT. The CDR3 is 13 amino acids. The CDR3 DNA follows: TGTGCCAGCAGTGAAGCGGCACAGAATGAGCAGTTCTTC. Protein sequence: CASSEAAQNEQFF.